The 15 T cell receptor beta chains reported below all come from one sample, sequenced in a study of T cell repertoires in cytomegalovirus infection. MiXCR, applied by TCRdb to the reads, yields one record per CDR3 protein. The sample yields 150,000 to 200,000 distinct CDR3 sequences, 9.5% seen once. The specimen sequenced was PBMCs. Every receptor here comes from a human donor in good health (CMV status not recorded). Some clones in this sample may be carry-over from other donors' samples.

The table lists this clonotype with many counts. The genes are TRBV7-2 and TRBJ1-6, with D possibly matching TRBD1 (5 bases). Trimming cost V 5 bases and J 13 bases, with 15 bases left between them. Per germline, CDR1 SGHTA and CDR2 FQGNSA. The CDR3 consists of 13 residues. The CDR3 region has the DNA TGTGCCAGCAGCCCTGAGACAGCCGCCCCCCTCCACTTT. Encoded protein: CASSPETAAPLHF. The full variable domain, with the rest looked up from reference TRBV7-2 and TRBJ1-6, is GAGVSQSPSNKVTEKGKDVELRCDPISGHTALYWYRQSLGQGLEFLIYFQGNSAPDKSGLPSDRFSAERTGGSVSTLTIQRTQQEDSAVYLCASSPETAAPLHFGNGTRLTVT.

In its sample, this clonotype was seen many times. The V call is TRBV6-2 or TRBV6-3, the J call TRBJ1-5; D might be TRBD1 (5 bases). The CDR3 runs 18 residues. CDR1 is MNHEY and CDR2 is SVGEGT in the germline V gene. V lost 8 bases and J 4 bases, leaving 27 bases between the germline ends. CDR3 coding DNA: TGTGCCAGCTATGAGGGGCCAGCAGGGTGGAAGGGAAATCAGCCCCAGCATTTT. Translation: CASYEGPAGWKGNQPQHF.

This clonotype was picked up many times. The chain recombines TRBV5-6 with TRBJ2-3; weak D call: TRBD2 (5 bases). The CDR3 contains 15 residues. The V end was cut by 3 bases, the J end by 0 bases, with 11 bases between. Germline CDR1 and CDR2: SGHDT and YYEEEE. DNA for the CDR3: TGTGCCAGCAGCTCCACTAGGGCTAGCACAGATACGCAGTATTTT. Protein product: CASSSTRASTDTQYF.

This clonotype showed up just a few times. J is TRBJ2-3 and V is TRBV24-1, with 9 bases identical to TRBD1. In germline, CDR1 is KGHDR, CDR2 SFDVKD. The CDR3 extends over 15 amino acids. Trimming at V came to 0 bases and at J to 3 bases, leaving 0 bases not matched to a gene. Here the CDR3 DNA reads TGTGCCACCAGTGATTTGGACAGGGGGACAGATACGCAGTATTTT. Encoded protein: CATSDLDRGTDTQYF.

Ten or more counts support this clonotype. The rearrangement links TRBV7-9 to TRBJ2-1; 12 bases align to TRBD2. The junction had 8 bases not matched to a gene; V was cut back by 8 bases and J by 3 bases. The CDR3 has 16 amino acids. Per the germline V gene, CDR1 is SEHNR and CDR2 is FQNEAQ (reference sequence). CDR3 DNA: TGTGCCAGCGACCGACTAGCGGGGGCTATCTACAATGAGCAGTTCTTC. Protein: CASDRLAGAIYNEQFF.

This chain uses TRBV28 with TRBJ2-1, with TRBD1 identical over 9 bases. From germline, CDR1 is MDHEN and CDR2 SYDVKM. Losses at the gene ends were 3 bases for V and 7 bases for J; bases not matched to a gene: 7. The CDR3 loop spans 15 amino acids. The CDR3 region has the DNA TGTGCCAGCAGTTTTCCGGGGACAGGGTGGAATGAGCAGTTCTTC. As protein: CASSFPGTGWNEQFF.

The V gene is TRBV7-9, the J gene TRBJ1-2; 11 bases map to TRBD1. The CDR3 runs 14 residues. With V trimmed by 5 bases and J by 2 bases, 1 base remained unmatched. The germline gives CDR1 SEHNR, CDR2 FQNEAQ (reference sequence). The CDR3 sequence: CASSRDRGNYGYTF. For the CDR3, the DNA is TGTGCCAGCAGCCGGGACAGGGGGAACTATGGCTACACCTTC.

Notes on this clonotype: The CDR3 carries no conserved terminal phenylalanine or tryptophan, so it likely arises from a read error. This chain joins TRBV28 and TRBJ1-1, with a tentative D call TRBD1 (5 bases). Per germline, CDR1 MDHEN and CDR2 SYDVKM. The ends were cut back, 6 bases at V and 3 bases at J, with 11 bases in the middle. The CDR3 spans 13 residues. CDR3 region: CASSLPGDTEAFL. The CDR3 nucleotides read TGTGCCAGCAGCCTCCCGGGGGACACTGAAGCTTTCTTA.

In this sample, this clonotype turned up many times. V is TRBV5-4 and J is TRBJ2-1, with D unresolved. V lost 3 bases to trimming and J lost 8 bases, with 21 bases between them. The CDR3 totals 16 residues. Per the germline V gene, CDR1 is SGHNT and CDR2 is YYREEE (reference sequence). Here the CDR3 reads CASSWAPRSHDDEQFF. The DNA of the CDR3 is TGTGCCAGCAGCTGGGCACCTAGGAGCCATGACGATGAGCAGTTCTTC.

This clonotype was seen ten or more times. This chain links TRBV7-2 with TRBJ2-3; 8 positions agree with TRBD2. CDR3 length: 15 amino acids. Germline V gene data show CDR1 as SGHTA and CDR2 as FQGNSA. With 2 bases clipped from V and 1 base from J, the junction kept 2 bases outside the gene matches. The DNA for the CDR3 is TGTGCCAGCAGCTTACGGCGGGGGGGCACAGATACGCAGTATTTT. It translates to CASSLRRGGTDTQYF.

This clonotype has a handful of counts. This rearrangement joins TRBV6-2 or TRBV6-3 to TRBJ1-1; D gene ambiguous. Per the germline V gene, CDR1 is MNHEY and CDR2 is SVGEGT. V lost 4 bases, J lost 1 base, and 13 bases lay in between. This CDR3 has 15 residues. CDR3 DNA: TGTGCCAGCAGTTCGCAAACCAGCCAGAACACTGAAGCTTTCTTT. It yields the protein CASSSQTSQNTEAFF.

This clonotype was detected only a few times. V gene TRBV15 combines with J gene TRBJ2-4, with TRBD2 as a possible D gene (6 bases). CDR3 size: 14 residues. Germline CDR1 LNHNV, CDR2 YYDKDF (reference sequence). Trimming removed 0 bases from V and 8 bases from J, with 11 bases in between. The CDR3 DNA follows: TGTGCCACCAGCAGAGATGGGACTGTGGACATTCAGTACTTC. This translates into CATSRDGTVDIQYF.

The sample holds many counts of this clonotype. Here the CDR3 reads CASSPRGSGGLSEQYF. In DNA, the CDR3 is TGTGCCAGTAGTCCGCGAGGTAGCGGGGGCCTCAGCGAGCAGTACTTC. This chain connects TRBV19 to TRBJ2-7, with 9 bases identical to TRBD2. The germline gives CDR1 LNHDA, CDR2 SQIVND (reference sequence). The CDR3 is 16 residues long. V gave up 5 bases and J gave up 6 bases; unmatched junction bases: 14. Using reference TRBV19 and TRBJ2-7 for the parts outside the CDR3, the full variable domain is DGGITQSPKYLFRKEGQNVTLSCEQNLNHDAMYWYRQDPGQGLRLIYYSQIVNDFQKGDIAEGYSVSREKKESFPLTVTSAQKNPTAFYLCASSPRGSGGLSEQYFGPGTRLTVT.

This clonotype was seen at least ten times. The rearrangement joins TRBV7-9 to TRBJ1-6; 8 bases are shared with TRBD1. Germline V CDR1 and CDR2: SEHNR, FQNEAQ (reference sequence). Trimming took 7 bases from V and 6 from J; bases not matched to a gene: 5. The CDR3 is made up of 14 amino acids. Here the CDR3 reads CASKTTGANSPLHF. CDR3 in DNA: TGTGCCAGCAAGACGACAGGGGCTAATTCACCCCTCCACTTT.

Many counts were recorded for this clonotype. The chain joins TRBV7-2 to TRBJ1-1; D not resolved. V was shortened by 3 bases and J by 7 bases, with 9 bases between the two germline ends. The CDR3 spans 12 residues. Germline loops: CDR1 SGHTA, CDR2 FQGNSA. Written as DNA, the CDR3 is TGTGCCAGCAGCTTGTCGCGGTATGAAGCTTTCTTT. Translating gives CASSLSRYEAFF.